This entry is about one T cell receptor (beta chain). The antigen is unknown. Mismatch with germline at one junction end may stem from a read error. The data were obtained in a study of memory CD4+ T cells and cytomegalovirus serostatus. Across the study: Of the healthy Belgian adults, fewer than 10 were CMV seropositive and approximately 24 seronegative.

CDR3 size: 11 residues. Looked up from germline, CDR1 is LGHNT and CDR2 is FRNRAP. Original analysis: Out-of-frame sequences were removed, leaving 2 million to 2.5 million distinct TCRbeta sequences. TCRdb's copy holds only in-frame clones and misses some; the assay was immunoSEQ multiplex PCR. Clone size and V and J calls were adopted from that table, with D and trimming inferred from the DNA. The sample includes some 44,000 clones, 60% to 85% of them seen just once. The sort gate was single viable CD3+CD4+CD8-CD45RO+ cells for memory CD4+ T cells. CD4+ T cells were isolated by positive magnetic selection. Study-level results: The CMV-associated TCR signature appears largely within the CD4+ memory repertoire.

The receptor was derived from an adult in good health and CMV-seronegative. The V and J genes are TRBV12-5 and TRBJ1-2, with no clear D. The sequencing sample was made of memory CD4+ T cells from blood. The CDR3 DNA reads as TGTGCTAGTGGTTTGGACCTGAGACCGGTCTTC. Its translation: CASGLDLRPVF.